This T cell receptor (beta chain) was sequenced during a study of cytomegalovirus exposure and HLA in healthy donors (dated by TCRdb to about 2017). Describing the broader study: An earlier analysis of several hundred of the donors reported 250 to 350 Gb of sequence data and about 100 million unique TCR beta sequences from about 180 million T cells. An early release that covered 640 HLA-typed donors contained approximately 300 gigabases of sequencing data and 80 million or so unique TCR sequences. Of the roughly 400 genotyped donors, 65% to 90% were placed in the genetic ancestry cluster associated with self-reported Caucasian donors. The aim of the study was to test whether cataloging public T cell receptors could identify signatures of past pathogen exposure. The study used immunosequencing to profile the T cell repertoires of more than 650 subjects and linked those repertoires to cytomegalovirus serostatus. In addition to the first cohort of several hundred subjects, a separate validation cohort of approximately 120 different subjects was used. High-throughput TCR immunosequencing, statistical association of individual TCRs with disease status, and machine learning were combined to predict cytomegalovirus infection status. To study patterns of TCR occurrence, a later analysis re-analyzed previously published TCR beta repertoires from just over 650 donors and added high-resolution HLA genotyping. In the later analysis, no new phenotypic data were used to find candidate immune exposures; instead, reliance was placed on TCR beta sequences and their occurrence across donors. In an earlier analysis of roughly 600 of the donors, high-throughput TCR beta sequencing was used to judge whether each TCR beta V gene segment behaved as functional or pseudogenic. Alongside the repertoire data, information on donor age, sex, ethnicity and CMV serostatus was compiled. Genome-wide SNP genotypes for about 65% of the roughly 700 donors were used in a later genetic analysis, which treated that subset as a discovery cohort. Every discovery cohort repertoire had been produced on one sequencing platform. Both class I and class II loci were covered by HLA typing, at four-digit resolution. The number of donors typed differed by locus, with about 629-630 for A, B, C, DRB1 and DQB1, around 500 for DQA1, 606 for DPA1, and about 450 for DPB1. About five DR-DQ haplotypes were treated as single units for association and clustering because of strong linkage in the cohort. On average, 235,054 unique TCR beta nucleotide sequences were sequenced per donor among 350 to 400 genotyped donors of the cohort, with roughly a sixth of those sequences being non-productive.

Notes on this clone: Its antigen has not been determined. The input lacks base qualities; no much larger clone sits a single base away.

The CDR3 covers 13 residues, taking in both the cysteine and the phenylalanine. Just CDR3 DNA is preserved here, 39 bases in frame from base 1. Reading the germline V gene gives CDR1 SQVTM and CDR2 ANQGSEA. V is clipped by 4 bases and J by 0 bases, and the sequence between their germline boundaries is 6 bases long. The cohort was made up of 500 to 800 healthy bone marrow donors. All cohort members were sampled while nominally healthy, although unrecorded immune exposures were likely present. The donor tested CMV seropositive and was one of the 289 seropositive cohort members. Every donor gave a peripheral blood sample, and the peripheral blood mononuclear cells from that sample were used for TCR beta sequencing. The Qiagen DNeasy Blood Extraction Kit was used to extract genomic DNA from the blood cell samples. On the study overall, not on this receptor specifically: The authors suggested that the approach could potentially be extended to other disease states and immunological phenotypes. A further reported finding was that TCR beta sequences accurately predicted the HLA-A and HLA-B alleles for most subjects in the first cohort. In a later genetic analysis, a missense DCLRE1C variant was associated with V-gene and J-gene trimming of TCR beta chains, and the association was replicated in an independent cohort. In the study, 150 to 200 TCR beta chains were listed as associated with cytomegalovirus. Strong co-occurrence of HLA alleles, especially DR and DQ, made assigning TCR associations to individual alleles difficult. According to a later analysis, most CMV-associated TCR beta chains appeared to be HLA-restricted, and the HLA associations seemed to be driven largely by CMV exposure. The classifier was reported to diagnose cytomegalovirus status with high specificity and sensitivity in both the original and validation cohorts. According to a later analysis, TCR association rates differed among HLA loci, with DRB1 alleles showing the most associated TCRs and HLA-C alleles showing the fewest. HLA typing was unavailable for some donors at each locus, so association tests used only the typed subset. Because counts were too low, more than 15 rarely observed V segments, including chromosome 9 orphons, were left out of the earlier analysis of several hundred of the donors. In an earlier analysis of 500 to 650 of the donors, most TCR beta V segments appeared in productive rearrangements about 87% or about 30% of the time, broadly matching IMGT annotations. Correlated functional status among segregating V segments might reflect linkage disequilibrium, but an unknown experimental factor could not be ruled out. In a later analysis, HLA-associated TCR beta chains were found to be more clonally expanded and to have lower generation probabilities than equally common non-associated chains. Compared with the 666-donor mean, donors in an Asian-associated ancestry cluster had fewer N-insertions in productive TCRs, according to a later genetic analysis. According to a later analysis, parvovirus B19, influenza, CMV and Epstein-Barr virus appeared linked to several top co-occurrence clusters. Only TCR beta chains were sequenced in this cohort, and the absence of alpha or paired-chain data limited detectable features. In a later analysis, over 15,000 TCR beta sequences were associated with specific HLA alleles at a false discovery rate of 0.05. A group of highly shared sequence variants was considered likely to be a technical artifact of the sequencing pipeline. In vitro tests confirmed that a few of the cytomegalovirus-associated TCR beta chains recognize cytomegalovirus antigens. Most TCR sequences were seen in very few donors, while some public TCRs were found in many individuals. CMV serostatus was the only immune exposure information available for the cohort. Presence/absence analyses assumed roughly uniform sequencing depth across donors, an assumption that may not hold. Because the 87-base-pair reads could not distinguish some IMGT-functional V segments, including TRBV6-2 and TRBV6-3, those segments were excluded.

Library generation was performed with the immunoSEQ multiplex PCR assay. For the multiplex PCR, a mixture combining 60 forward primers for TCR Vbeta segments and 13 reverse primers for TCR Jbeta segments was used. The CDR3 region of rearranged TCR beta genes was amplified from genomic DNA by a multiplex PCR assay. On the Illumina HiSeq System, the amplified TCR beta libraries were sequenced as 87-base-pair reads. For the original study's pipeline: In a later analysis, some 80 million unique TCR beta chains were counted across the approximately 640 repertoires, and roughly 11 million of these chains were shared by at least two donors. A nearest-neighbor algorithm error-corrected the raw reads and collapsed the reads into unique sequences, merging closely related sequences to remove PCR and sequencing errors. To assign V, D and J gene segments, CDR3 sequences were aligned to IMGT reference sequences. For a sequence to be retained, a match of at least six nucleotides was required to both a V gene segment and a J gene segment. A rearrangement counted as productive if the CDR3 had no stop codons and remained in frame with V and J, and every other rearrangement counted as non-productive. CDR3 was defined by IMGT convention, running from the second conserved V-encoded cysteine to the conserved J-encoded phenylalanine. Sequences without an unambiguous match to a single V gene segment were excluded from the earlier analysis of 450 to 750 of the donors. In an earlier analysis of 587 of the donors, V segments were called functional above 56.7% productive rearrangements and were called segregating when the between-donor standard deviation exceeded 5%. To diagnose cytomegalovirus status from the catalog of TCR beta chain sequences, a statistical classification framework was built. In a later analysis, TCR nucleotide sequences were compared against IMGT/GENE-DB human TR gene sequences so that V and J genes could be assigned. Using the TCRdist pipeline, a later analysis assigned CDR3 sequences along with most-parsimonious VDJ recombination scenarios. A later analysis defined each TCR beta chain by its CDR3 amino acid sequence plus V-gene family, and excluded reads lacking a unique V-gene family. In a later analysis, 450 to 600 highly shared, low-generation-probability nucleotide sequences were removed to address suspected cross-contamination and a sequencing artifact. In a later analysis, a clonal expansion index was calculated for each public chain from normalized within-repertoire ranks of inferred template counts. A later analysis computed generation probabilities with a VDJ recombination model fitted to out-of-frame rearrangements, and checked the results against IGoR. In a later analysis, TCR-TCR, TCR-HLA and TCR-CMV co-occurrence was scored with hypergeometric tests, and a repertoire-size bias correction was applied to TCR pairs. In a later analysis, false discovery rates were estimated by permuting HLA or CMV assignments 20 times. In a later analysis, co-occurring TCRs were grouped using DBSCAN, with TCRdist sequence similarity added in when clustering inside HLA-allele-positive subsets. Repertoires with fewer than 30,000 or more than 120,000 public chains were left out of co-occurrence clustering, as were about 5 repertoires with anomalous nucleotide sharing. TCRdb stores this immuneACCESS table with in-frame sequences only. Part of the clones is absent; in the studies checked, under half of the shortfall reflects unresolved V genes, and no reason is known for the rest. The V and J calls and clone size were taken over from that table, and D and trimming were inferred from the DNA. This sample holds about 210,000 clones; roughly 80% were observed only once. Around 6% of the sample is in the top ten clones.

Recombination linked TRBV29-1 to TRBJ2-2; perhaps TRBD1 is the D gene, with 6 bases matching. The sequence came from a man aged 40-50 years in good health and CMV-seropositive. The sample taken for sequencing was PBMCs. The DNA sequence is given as TGCAGCGTTGGACAGGCGAACACCGGGGAGCTGTTTTTT. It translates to CSVGQANTGELFF.